The clone carrying this TCR beta chain was recorded many times. As yet, its antigen is unknown. Exclusions: uncontrolled infection, other autoimmune disease, pregnancy, lactation. The record originates from a study of T cells in Graves' hyperthyroidism and ophthalmopathy. Overall study results and limits: Ophthalmopathy cases were set apart from stable hyperthyroidism by a 13 V-J model. Also found in blood were most expanded thyroid clonotypes above 0.001. Model predictions of ophthalmopathy came a median roughly 6.7 months before onset.

The investigators amplified TCR beta CDR3 regions from RNA transcripts. A first-round RT-PCR of the TCR CDR3 used the HTBI primer set. TCRdb itself ran the multiplex PCR reads through MiXCR, one entry per CDR3 protein. Of fewer than 500,000 distinct CDR3 sequences listed, roughly 14% are singletons. This sequence was found in a man in his late teens or twenties with Graves' ophthalmopathy. The specimen was blood.

CDR3 amino acids: CSVRLAGAGDTQYF. CDR3 coding DNA: TGCAGCGTAAGACTAGCGGGAGCGGGAGATACGCAGTATTTT. The chain combines TRBV29-1 with TRBJ2-3; 12 positions agree with TRBD2. The CDR3 totals 14 residues. The germline gives CDR1 SQVTM, CDR2 ANQGSEA. The trim removed 6 bases at V and 5 bases at J, leaving 6 bases unmatched.